These 29 T cell receptor beta chains share one sample of origin, sequenced in a study of T cell repertoires in cytomegalovirus infection. MiXCR, applied by TCRdb to the reads, yields one record per CDR3 protein. The profile shows roughly 720,000 distinct CDR3 sequences, approximately 34% of them singletons. Sequenced material: PBMCs. The receptors come from a human donor in good health (CMV status not recorded). Some clones in this sample may be carry-over from other donors' samples.

The chain joins TRBV6-1 to TRBJ1-5, with D maybe TRBD1 (6 bases). Germline V gives CDR1 MNHNS, CDR2 SASEGT. V gave up 6 bases and J gave up 3 bases, with 15 bases separating them. The CDR3 loop spans 15 amino acids. Written as DNA, the CDR3 is TGTGCCAGCAGCAGGACAGATCTGGCCAATCAGCCCCAGCATTTT. It specifies CASSRTDLANQPQHF.

V and J are TRBV11-1 and TRBJ2-5; TRBD1 might be the D (7 bases). The CDR3 runs 14 residues. V lost 5 bases to trimming and J lost 5 bases, with 15 bases between them. CDR1 and CDR2 (germline): SGHAT, FQDESV (reference sequence). CDR3 in amino acids: CASSQGGNRETQYF. CDR3 sequence (DNA): TGTGCCAGCAGCCAGGGGGGAAACCGGGAGACCCAGTACTTC.

The J gene is TRBJ1-6, the V gene TRBV25-1; no clear D. CDR1 is MGHDK and CDR2 is SYGVNS in the germline V gene. This CDR3 is 13 amino acids long. The germline V and J ends were trimmed by 1 base and 8 bases, with 6 bases remaining between them. The CDR3 region is CASSELRDSPLHF. For the CDR3, the DNA is TGTGCCAGCAGTGAATTACGGGATTCACCCCTCCACTTT.

The CDR3 protein is CASSYSMSAWGYGYTF. For the CDR3, the DNA is TGTGCCAGCAGTTACTCGATGTCAGCCTGGGGCTATGGCTACACCTTC. This rearrangement joins TRBV6-6 to TRBJ1-2; D not certain. This CDR3 is 16 amino acids long. V was pared by 0 bases and J by 4 bases, with 15 bases between. Germline V CDR1 and CDR2: MNHNY, SVGAGI (reference sequence).

This clonotype was picked up many times. This rearrangement joins TRBV7-2 to TRBJ1-1; tentatively, D is TRBD1 (5 bases). This CDR3 has 14 amino acids. Germline CDR1 and CDR2: SGHTA and FQGNSA. Trimming took 2 bases from V and 6 from J, leaving 13 bases between them. The CDR3 loop is CASSLRRRVAEAFF. The CDR3 coding sequence is TGTGCCAGCAGCTTACGGCGCAGGGTCGCTGAAGCTTTCTTT.

The chain employs TRBV12-3 or TRBV12-4 and TRBJ2-5; D is unresolved. This CDR3 is 12 amino acids long. V lost 4 bases to trimming and J lost 4 bases, with 7 bases between them. CDR3 amino acids: CASSSSLETQYF. The CDR3, as DNA: TGTGCCAGCAGTTCCTCTTTAGAGACCCAGTACTTC.

This clonotype was counted a few times. The rearrangement uses TRBV20-1 and TRBJ1-3; unclear D gene. CDR3 size: 17 residues. V lost 4 bases to trimming and J lost 2 bases, with 21 bases between them. CDR1 and CDR2 from the germline V gene are DFQATT and SNEGSKA (reference sequence). In nucleotides, the CDR3 is TGCAGTGCTACACAACAAAGTCAGGTGTATACTGGAAACACCATATATTTT. Translated: CSATQQSQVYTGNTIYF.

Many counts were recorded for this clonotype. The chain has TRBV7-2 and TRBJ2-3; the D is unclear. The germline V gene encodes CDR1 SGHTA and CDR2 FQGNSA. The CDR3 has 15 amino acids. V lost 0 bases and J 0 bases, leaving 7 bases between the germline ends. For the CDR3, the DNA is TGTGCCAGCAGCTTAGCGTGGCGGAGCACAGATACGCAGTATTTT. It encodes CASSLAWRSTDTQYF.

The chain employs TRBV28 and TRBJ2-4; D remains ambiguous. Trimming left V 7 bases short and J 2 bases short, with 9 bases between. The germline V gene has CDR1 MDHEN and CDR2 SYDVKM. The CDR3 totals 13 residues. CDR3 sequence: CASTVGTKNIQYF. CDR3 DNA: TGTGCCAGCACGGTGGGCACCAAAAACATTCAGTACTTC.

For this clonotype: Just one base apart from a much larger clone, this may be a read error. The V and J genes are TRBV7-3 and TRBJ1-2; D is unclear. The CDR3 has 13 residues. The germline CDR1 and CDR2 sequences are SGHTA and FQGTGA. V lost 4 bases and J lost 10, with 16 bases in between. For the CDR3, the DNA is TGTGCCAGCAGCTATTATCCCCGGGGTCCCTACACCTTC. Translation: CASSYYPRGPYTF.

This clonotype was seen once. The V call is TRBV3-1, the J call TRBJ1-2; D gene ambiguous. V gave up 3 bases and J gave up 0 bases, with 11 bases separating them. CDR1 is LGHDT and CDR2 is YNNKEL in the germline V gene (reference sequence). This CDR3 is 15 amino acids long. As DNA, the CDR3 is TGTGCCAGCAGCCACGAAGCTCCTACTAACTATGGCTACACCTTC. Translated, it gives CASSHEAPTNYGYTF.

Of note for this clonotype: The conserved closing phenylalanine or tryptophan is absent in this CDR3, likely reflecting a read error. J is TRBJ1-1 and V is TRBV12-3 or TRBV12-4, with no clear D. CDR3 length equals 15 residues. Trimming left V 1 base short and J 0 bases short, with 9 bases between. CDR3 protein: CASSLGALVNTEAFI. The CDR3 coding sequence is TGTGCCAGCAGTTTAGGGGCCCTCGTGAACACTGAAGCTTTCATT.

The CDR3 protein is CASSLAAAGAGELFF. CDR3 DNA: TGTGCCAGCAGCTTAGCGGCCGCGGGGGCCGGGGAGCTGTTTTTT. The chain links TRBV7-6 to TRBJ2-2, with TRBD2 identical over 7 bases. The CDR3 is 15 amino acids. After removal of 0 bases from V and 6 bases from J, the junction contained 4 bases not matched to a gene. Germline assignment: CDR1 SGHVS and CDR2 FNYEAQ.

The J gene is TRBJ1-5, the V gene TRBV28, with TRBD1 matching over 7 bases. There are 16 residues in the CDR3. Germline V gene sequence: CDR1 MDHEN, CDR2 SYDVKM. V gave up 6 bases and J gave up 4 bases; unmatched junction bases: 12. The CDR3 sequence is CASSATGGDRNQPQHF. As DNA, the CDR3 is TGTGCCAGCAGCGCCACTGGCGGGGACAGAAATCAGCCCCAGCATTTT.

The rearrangement links TRBV11-3 to TRBJ2-1; TRBD2 is a possible D gene (6 bases). This CDR3 spans 14 amino acids. The ends were cut back, 9 bases at V and 7 bases at J, with 19 bases in the middle. CDR1 and CDR2 from the germline V gene are SGHNT and YENEEA. As DNA, the CDR3 is TGTGCCAGTAGGCGGCGGGAAGGTCATAATGAGCAGTTCTTC. The encoded protein is CASRRREGHNEQFF.

The chain joins TRBV20-1 to TRBJ1-5; 9 bases line up with TRBD1. This CDR3 region has 19 residues. The germline V gene encodes CDR1 DFQATT and CDR2 SNEGSKA (reference sequence). V shed 0 bases, J shed 1 base, and the junction held 13 bases outside the gene matches. The CDR3 loop is CSAREDRGGGIVSNQPQHF. The CDR3 nucleotides are TGCAGTGCTAGAGAGGACAGGGGTGGGGGAATAGTAAGCAATCAGCCCCAGCATTTT.

As to this clonotype: This could be a read error, since a much larger clone is one nucleotide away. The chain joins TRBV6-1 to TRBJ2-1; TRBD1 matches at 7 bases. Germline values: CDR1 MNHNS, CDR2 SASEGT. There are 16 residues in the CDR3. CDR3 nucleotide sequence: TGTGCCAGCAGTGAAGGAGTAGGGGGCTACTACAATGAGCAGTTATTC. Translation gives CASSEGVGGYYNEQLF.

The chain recombines TRBV4-2 with TRBJ2-7; possibly TRBD2 for D (5 bases). V gave up 3 bases and J gave up 5 bases, with 20 bases separating them. Germline CDR1 reads LGHNA; CDR2 reads YNFKEQ. This CDR3 contains 16 residues. The CDR3 spells CASSHESGPRKDEQYF. The CDR3 bases are TGTGCCAGCAGCCATGAGAGCGGCCCCCGGAAGGACGAGCAGTACTTC.

This clonotype was found a few times. The chain couples TRBV7-9 to TRBJ1-6; D not resolved. Germline CDR1 SEHNR, CDR2 FQNEAQ (reference sequence). This CDR3 comprises 16 residues. V lost 2 bases and J lost 13, with 21 bases in between. CDR3 nucleotide sequence: TGTGCCAGCAGCTTAATAACCGGCAGACCCATCTGGCCCCTCCACTTT. Its protein product is CASSLITGRPIWPLHF. The full variable domain, in which reference TRBV7-9 and TRBJ1-6 provide the parts outside the CDR3, is DTGVSQNPRHKITKRGQNVTFRCDPISEHNRLYWYRQTLGQGPEFLTYFQNEAQLEKSRLLSDRFSAERPKGSFSTLEIQRTEQGDSAMYLCASSLITGRPIWPLHFGNGTRLTVT.

V and J are TRBV12-3 or TRBV12-4 and TRBJ1-2, with 7 bases matching TRBD1. Unmatched junction bases numbered 7, after V lost 5 bases and J lost 7 bases. The CDR3 covers 13 residues. DNA of the CDR3: TGTGCCAGCAGTACTCAGGGGGTAGTTGGCTACACCTTC. As protein: CASSTQGVVGYTF.

The gene calls are TRBV6-5 and TRBJ2-5; D gene unclear. The J call is doubtful: the DNA matches TRBJ2-7 better. The CDR3 covers 15 residues. CDR1 MNHEY and CDR2 SVGAGI come from the germline V gene. The CDR3 DNA sequence: TGTGCCAGCAGTTACTACGGCCAGCACCATTACGAGCAGTACTTC. Translated, it gives CASSYYGQHHYEQYF.

This sequence joins TRBV15 and TRBJ1-2, with TRBD1 matching over 9 bases. J lost 1 base, V lost 0 bases, and 6 bases had no gene match. The germline V gene has CDR1 LNHNV and CDR2 YYDKDF (reference sequence). The CDR3 totals 17 residues. DNA for the CDR3: TGTGCCACCAGCAGAGAACAGGGGGCCGCGGTTAACTATGGCTACACCTTC. It encodes CATSREQGAAVNYGYTF.

This sequence joins TRBV30 and TRBJ1-1; unclear D gene. V was cut by 1 base and J by 4 bases, with 13 bases left in between. There are 14 residues in the CDR3. Germline V gene sequence: CDR1 GTSNPN, CDR2 SVGIG (reference sequence). CDR3 sequence (DNA): TGTGCCTGGAGTGGGGTACGCCCAGGCACTGAAGCTTTCTTT. Amino acid sequence: CAWSGVRPGTEAFF.

The chain carries TRBV5-8 and TRBJ1-3; D is undetermined. This CDR3 contains 13 residues. Trimming shortened V by 5 bases and J by 1 base, and 7 bases separated the two germline ends. CDR1 and CDR2 (germline): SGHTS, YDEGEE. The CDR3 region has the DNA TGTGCCAGCAGATACTTATCTGGAAACACCATATATTTT. It codes for CASRYLSGNTIYF.

This clonotype was observed a handful of times. This chain connects TRBV4-1 to TRBJ1-5; the match to TRBD1 covers 8 bases. The CDR3 is 20 amino acids. Germline CDR1 and CDR2: MGHRA and YSYEKL. The V segment lost 4 bases and the J segment 2 bases; nucleotides outside the gene matches: 19. Here the CDR3 reads CASSLLLGTGELEGNQPQHF. The CDR3 nucleotides are TGCGCCAGCAGCCTCTTACTTGGGACAGGTGAGCTAGAAGGCAATCAGCCCCAGCATTTT.

This clonotype was recorded a few times. The rearrangement joins TRBV20-1 to TRBJ2-3, with D hard to call. The V and J ends lost 5 bases and 2 bases respectively, with 11 bases between them. Germline V gene sequence: CDR1 DFQATT, CDR2 SNEGSKA (reference sequence). CDR3 length: 13 residues. The CDR3 DNA reads as TGCAGTGCTTGGGTCAGATCCACAGATACGCAGTATTTT. Residues: CSAWVRSTDTQYF.

The chain carries TRBV7-6 and TRBJ2-7; D might be TRBD1 (6 bases). This CDR3 comprises 15 residues. The V gene lost 1 base and the J gene lost 2 bases, with 12 bases spanning the gap. Germline V gene data show CDR1 as SGHVS and CDR2 as FNYEAQ. The DNA of the CDR3 is TGTGCCAGCAGCTTAGTTGGTGACAGGCCCTACGAGCAGTACTTC. This codes for CASSLVGDRPYEQYF.

The chain employs TRBV28 and TRBJ1-1; D not certain. Germline loops: CDR1 MDHEN, CDR2 SYDVKM. The CDR3 spans 11 residues. Deletions cut 2 bases from V and 9 bases from J, with 7 bases between. The CDR3: CASSLPSQAFF. For the CDR3, the DNA is TGTGCCAGCAGTTTACCGTCGCAAGCTTTCTTT. The entire variable domain, with the rest obtained from reference TRBV28 and TRBJ1-1, is as follows: DVKVTQSSRYLVKRTGEKVFLECVQDMDHENMFWYRQDPGLGLRLIYFSYDVKMKEKGDIPEGYSVSREKKERFSLILESASTNQTSMYLCASSLPSQAFFGQGTRLTVV.

V gene TRBV7-8 combines with J gene TRBJ1-5; D remains ambiguous. Germline values: CDR1 SGHVS, CDR2 FQNEAQ. Trimming took off 1 base at V and 8 bases at J, with 15 bases between the two ends. This CDR3 has 15 amino acids. This CDR3 reads CASSLEWGMGEPQHF. CDR3 DNA sequence: TGTGCCAGCAGCTTAGAGTGGGGTATGGGAGAGCCCCAGCATTTT. Looking up the rest from reference TRBV7-8 and TRBJ1-5 gives the full variable domain: GAGVSQSPRYKVAKRGQDVALRCDPISGHVSLFWYQQALGQGPEFLTYFQNEAQLDKSGLPSDRFFAERPEGSVSTLKIQRTQQEDSAVYLCASSLEWGMGEPQHFGDGTRLSIL.